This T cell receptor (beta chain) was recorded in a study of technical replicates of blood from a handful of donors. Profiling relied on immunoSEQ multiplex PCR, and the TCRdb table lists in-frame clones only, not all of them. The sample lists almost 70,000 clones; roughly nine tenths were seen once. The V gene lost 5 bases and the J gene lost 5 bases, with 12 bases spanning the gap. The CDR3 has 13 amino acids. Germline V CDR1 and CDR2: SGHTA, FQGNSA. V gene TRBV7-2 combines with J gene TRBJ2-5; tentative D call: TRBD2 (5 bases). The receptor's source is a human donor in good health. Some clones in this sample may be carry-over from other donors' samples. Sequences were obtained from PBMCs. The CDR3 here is CASSPLAPETQYF. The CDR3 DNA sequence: TGTGCCAGCAGCCCATTAGCGCCGGAGACCCAGTACTTC.